This note documents a single T cell receptor beta chain sequence. What antigen it recognizes has not been identified. It has no much larger one-base neighbor in the sample; base qualities were not kept. This specimen comes from a study of blood T cell repertoires in COVID-19 (dated by TCRdb to about 2020). As for the study more broadly: Samples from collaborators originated in the United States, Italy and Spain and spanned both the acute and convalescent phases of COVID-19. The prospective study material was composed of cDNA or gDNA derived from T cells, B-cell-depleted T cells, or PBMCs. Deeply sampled blood TCRbeta repertoires from subjects exposed to, actively infected with, or recovered from COVID-19 were included in the dataset. The repertoires were released in a freely available public database meant as a resource for research on the immune response to SARS-CoV-2. The samples were drawn from the first 160 participants of the ongoing ImmuneRACE study and from 1,254 subjects provided by 6 global collaborators. A de-identified subject ID, COVID-19 status, age in years and sex were almost always included in the sample metadata. Where available, HLA class I and class II types were obtained from metadata supplied by the sample provider rather than from assay-based typing.

Collaborating institutions collected whole blood in K2EDTA tubes following their own protocols. For TCRbeta analysis, collaborator samples were shipped as frozen whole blood, as isolated PBMCs, or as DNA extracted from either sample type. The immunoSEQ Assay, a bias-controlled multiplex PCR, was used to amplify TCRbeta CDR3 regions from genomic DNA. Per the original workflow: Within the assay, amplification of reference gene primers was used to estimate how many nucleated cells each sample contained. To quantify the absolute abundance of each unique TCRbeta CDR3 rearrangement, sequence reads were collapsed and filtered. For each sample, productive Simpson clonality was calculated as the square root of Simpson's diversity index over productive rearrangements. Imported from immuneACCESS, the table was reduced by TCRdb to in-frame sequences with V and J called. These copies leave out some clones; in studies compared against another copy, an unresolved V gene accounts for under half, and the cause of the remainder is not known. D and trimming come from the DNA, and the V and J calls and clone size come from that table. The sample table holds about 82,000 clones, of which around four fifths were seen once. The ten most abundant clones make up approximately 20% of the sample.

Its CDR3 holds 13 amino acids, cysteine through phenylalanine. The sequence is cut down to CDR3 DNA, 39 bases in frame from base 1. From the germline V gene (reference sequence), CDR1 is LNHDA and CDR2 is SQIVND. Trimming at the junction amounts to 3 bases on V and 5 bases on J, and the germline ends lie 8 bases apart. The paper's findings and limits, for the study overall: The amount of clinical and demographic metadata varied by source and participant and was provided uncurated.

This receptor chain uses TRBV19 and TRBJ1-5, with the D gene not confidently named. The material sequenced was peripheral blood. The sequence came from a man at least 80 years old with active or convalescent COVID-19. The sequence in DNA is TGTGCCAGTAGTATCCTGCTAGATCAGCCCCAGCATTTT. The translation is CASSILLDQPQHF.